Listed below are T cell receptor beta chains from one sample, sequenced in a study of blood T cells in healthy people across ages. Each CDR3 protein is one row after TCRdb ran MiXCR on the 5' RACE reads. The profile covers 1 million or so distinct CDR3 sequences, with under 30% appearing a single time and around 0.75% taken by the ten largest. The same data also contributed to another study, on T cells of mothers and their children.

The sequenced material came from blood. These receptor sequences come from a girl aged 2-10 years in good health. The CDR3 runs from the conserved cysteine through the conserved F or W. The order of the fields is J gene, D gene, V gene, CDR3 protein. The D gene is left open where the match is weak.

>TRBJ2-5|NA|TRBV9
CASSVGELRQETQYF
>TRBJ2-3|TRBD1|TRBV24-1
CATSDLVGGQVSTDTQYF
>TRBJ2-1|TRBD2|TRBV5-1
CASSRKERGGTYNEQFF
>TRBJ1-5|NA|TRBV12-3/TRBV12-4
CASSLDGRTRPQHF
>TRBJ2-1|NA|TRBV5-6
CASSLGEVDHEQFF
>TRBJ2-5|NA|TRBV29-1
CSAGPFPGTQYF
>NA|NA|TRBV27
CASSLTGTKYEQYF
>TRBJ1-4|TRBD1|TRBV6-1
CASSARPGTGNEKLFF
>TRBJ2-7|NA|TRBV7-9
CASSFTLEQYF
>TRBJ2-3|NA|TRBV12-3/TRBV12-4
CTLGDTQYF
>TRBJ1-5|NA|TRBV7-2
CASSLQVDQPQHF
>TRBJ1-4|NA|TRBV12-3/TRBV12-4
CASTPDREKLFF
>TRBJ2-2|TRBD2|TRBV2
CASSQKTSGTGELFF
>TRBJ2-7|TRBD1|TRBV5-1
CASSLTGTGTYERYF
>TRBJ2-6|NA|TRBV9
CASSVEGVGANVLTF
>TRBJ2-2|NA|TRBV7-3
CASSSYSGTGELFF
>TRBJ2-7|NA|TRBV29-1
CSVEVRDPGLPAEEQYF
>TRBJ1-4|TRBD1|TRBV28
CASSGPGQGEEKLFF
>TRBJ1-2|NA|TRBV28
CASSLSWSGIGGYTF
>TRBJ1-1|NA|TRBV24-1
CATRAGPMEPTEAFF
>TRBJ1-2|NA|TRBV6-5
CASSYAPVPSYGYTF
>TRBJ1-1|NA|TRBV7-9
CASRAENTEAFF
>TRBJ2-6|NA|TRBV25-1
CASSSHGQTGANVLTF
>TRBJ2-5|NA|TRBV7-2
CASSFTGFGQYF
>TRBJ2-1|TRBD1|TRBV29-1
CSVEYGTGSSYNEQFF
>TRBJ2-3|NA|TRBV28
CASSPPLRDTQYF
>TRBJ1-4|TRBD1|TRBV29-1
CSAKTGSNEKLFF
>TRBJ2-4|TRBD1|TRBV6-1
CASGDLSGGLKNIQYF
>NA|NA|TRBV7-2
CAGSLDVAYNEQFF
>NA|NA|TRBV12-3/TRBV12-4
CASRIVGEQFF
>TRBJ2-7|NA|TRBV29-1
CSATSAGYEQYF
>TRBJ2-1|NA|TRBV19
CASSMARPYAEQFF
>TRBJ2-4|NA|TRBV13
CASSRERDIQYF
>TRBJ1-1|NA|TRBV2
CASKGAKRPTEAFF
>TRBJ2-2|TRBD2|TRBV20-1
CSARSMVGLANTGELFF
>TRBJ2-7|TRBD1|TRBV13
CASSPQGAWGYEQYF
>TRBJ2-5|TRBD2|TRBV11-2
CASSDSLAGEIFETQYF
>TRBJ2-5|NA|TRBV11-3
CASSSRNEPKRVGEFF
>TRBJ1-4|TRBD1|TRBV28
CASRNRGPNEKLFF
>NA|TRBD1|TRBV28
CASSPNGQVSYEQYF
>TRBJ2-1|NA|TRBV11-3
CASKKAGWDEQFF
>TRBJ1-3|NA|TRBV27
CASSKVTGPGNTIYF
>TRBJ2-3|NA|TRBV29-1
CSVAGLDGTDTQYF
>TRBJ2-7|NA|TRBV11-2
CASSLVGTPQYF
>TRBJ2-1|NA|TRBV5-1
CASSLSQTSYNEQFF